This TCR beta chain comes out of a study of T-cell memory formation after mild COVID-19. MiXCR, run by TCRdb on the 5' RACE reads, gives a single entry per CDR3 protein. The sample includes about 180,000 distinct CDR3 sequences, less than 20% of them seen just once. Between the trimmed V and J ends, which lost 4 bases and 3 bases, there was a span of 16 bases. CDR3 length equals 16 residues. Regarding this clonotype: The antigen is undetermined.

Study-level points and caveats: Still unconfirmed is whether the second-wave clones peaking on day 37 recognized SARS-CoV-2.

This chain links TRBV12-3 or TRBV12-4 with TRBJ1-5; D perhaps matches TRBD1 (6 bases). The TCR originated in a man aged 18-30 years who had mild COVID-19 (a few samples of this study predate the infection). Cell type and time point are not known. The sequenced material came from PBMCs or a T cell subset sorted from them (not recorded which). The CDR3 loop reads CASSSRVQGPNQPQHF. CDR3 DNA sequence: TGTGCCAGCAGTTCCAGAGTACAGGGCCCCAATCAGCCCCAGCATTTT.